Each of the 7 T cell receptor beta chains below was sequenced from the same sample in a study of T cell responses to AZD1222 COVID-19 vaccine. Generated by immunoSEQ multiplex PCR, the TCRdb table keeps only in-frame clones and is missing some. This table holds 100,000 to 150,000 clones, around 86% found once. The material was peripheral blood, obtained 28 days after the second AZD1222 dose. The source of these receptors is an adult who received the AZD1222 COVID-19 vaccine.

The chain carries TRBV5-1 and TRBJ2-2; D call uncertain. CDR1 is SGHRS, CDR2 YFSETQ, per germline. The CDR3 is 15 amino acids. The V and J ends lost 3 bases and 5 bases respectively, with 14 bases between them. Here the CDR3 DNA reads TGCGCCAGCAGCTCGCAACTCCTAGAAACCGGGGAGCTGTTTTTT. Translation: CASSSQLLETGELFF.

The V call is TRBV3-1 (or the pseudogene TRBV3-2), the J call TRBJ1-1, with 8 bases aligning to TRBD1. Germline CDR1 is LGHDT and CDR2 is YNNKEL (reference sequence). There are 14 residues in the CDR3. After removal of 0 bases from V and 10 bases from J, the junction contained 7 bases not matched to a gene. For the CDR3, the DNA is TGTGCCAGCAGCCAAGATGCAGGGGGCAGAGGAGCTTTCTTT. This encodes CASSQDAGGRGAFF.

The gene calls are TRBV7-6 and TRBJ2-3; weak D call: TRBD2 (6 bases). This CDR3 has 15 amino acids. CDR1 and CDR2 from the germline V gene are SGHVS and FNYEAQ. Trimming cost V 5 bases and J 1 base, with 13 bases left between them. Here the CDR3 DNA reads TGTGCCAGCAGCACGCGGGACTCGCGCACAGATACGCAGTATTTT. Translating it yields CASSTRDSRTDTQYF.

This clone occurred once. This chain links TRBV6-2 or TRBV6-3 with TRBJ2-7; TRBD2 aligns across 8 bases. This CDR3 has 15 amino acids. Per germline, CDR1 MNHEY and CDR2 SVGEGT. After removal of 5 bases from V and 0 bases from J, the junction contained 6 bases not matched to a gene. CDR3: CASSQPSGRSYEQYF. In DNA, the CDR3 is TGTGCCAGCAGTCAACCTAGCGGGCGCTCCTACGAGCAGTACTTC.

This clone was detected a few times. The CDR3 DNA sequence: TGTGCCAGCAGCTTTACCCGGGGCAATGAGCAGTTCTTC. It yields the protein CASSFTRGNEQFF. The chain links TRBV11-2 to TRBJ2-1, with D maybe TRBD2 (5 bases). Germline CDR1 reads SGHAT; CDR2 reads FQNNGV. CDR3 size: 13 residues. Trimming shortened V by 3 bases and J by 6 bases, and 9 bases separated the two germline ends.

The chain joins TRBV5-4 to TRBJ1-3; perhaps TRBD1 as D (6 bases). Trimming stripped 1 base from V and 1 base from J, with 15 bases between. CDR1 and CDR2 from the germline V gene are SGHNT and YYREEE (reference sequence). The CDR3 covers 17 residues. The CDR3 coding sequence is TGTGCCAGCAGCTTGAAAACAGGGTCCGGGTCTGGAAACACCATATATTTT. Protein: CASSLKTGSGSGNTIYF.

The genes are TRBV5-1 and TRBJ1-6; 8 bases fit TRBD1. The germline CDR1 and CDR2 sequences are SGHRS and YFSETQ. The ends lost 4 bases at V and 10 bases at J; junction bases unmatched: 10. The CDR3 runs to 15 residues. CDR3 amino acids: CASSPVPGQVSPLHF. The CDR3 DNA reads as TGCGCCAGCAGCCCCGTCCCGGGACAGGTATCACCCCTCCACTTT.